This T cell receptor (beta chain) is drawn from a study of chemoradiotherapy in HPV16-positive cancers. Trimming stripped 5 bases from V and 3 bases from J, with 12 bases between. CDR3 size: 14 residues. The germline gives CDR1 MNHEY, CDR2 SVGAGI. Method: immunoSEQ multiplex PCR; TCRdb's copy keeps in-frame clones and lacks some. The table shows around 4,800 clones, with more than 80% occurring only once. This sample comprised tumor tissue, obtained from a patient who underwent chemoradiotherapy. The chain couples TRBV6-5 to TRBJ2-3; TRBD1 is a possible D gene (6 bases). The receptor comes from a human donor with HPV-associated anogenital cancer. The DNA of the CDR3 is TGTGCCAGCAGTGTGGACAGCCCGACAGATACGCAGTATTTT. It is translated as CASSVDSPTDTQYF.